A single sample is the source of the 23 T cell receptor beta chains below, sequenced in a study of immune evolution from preneoplasia to lung adenocarcinoma (TCRdb year 2021). The receptor library was made with the immunoSEQ multiplex PCR assay. Entries here come from immuneACCESS through TCRdb and include only in-frame sequences with V and J called. Some clones fail to appear in such tables; in the studies checked, an unresolved V gene covers under half of the shortfall, and the cause of the remainder is unknown. The sample table records 20,000 to 25,000 clones; 60% to 80% of these occur just once. Around 5.6% of the sample rests with the top ten. Sequencing was carried out using FFPE invasive lung adenocarcinoma tissue. The label giving this sample's cell subset or site can be read as: frankly invasive lung adenocarcinoma (ADC). The receptors derive from a person between 55 and 70 years old with lung adenocarcinoma.

This clone was observed a handful of times. The rearrangement links TRBV28 to TRBJ1-4; weak D call: TRBD1 (5 bases). CDR1 and CDR2 (germline): MDHEN, SYDVKM. The V end was cut by 3 bases, the J end by 14 bases, with 10 bases between. The CDR3 extends over 11 amino acids. The CDR3, as DNA: TGTGCCAGCAGTTTGGGGGGAGGGCTGTTTTTT. It encodes CASSLGGGLFF.

The sample holds a few counts of this clone. The V call is TRBV5-4, the J call TRBJ1-1; D call uncertain. Trimming pared 2 bases from V and 3 bases from J, leaving 5 bases between. Germline values: CDR1 SGHNT, CDR2 YYREEE (reference sequence). The CDR3 sequence is 12 residues long. The CDR3 loop is CASSFLDTEAFF. DNA of the CDR3: TGTGCCAGCAGCTTTCTGGACACTGAAGCTTTCTTT.

This chain links TRBV27 with TRBJ1-6, with no clear D. Germline CDR1 MNHEY, CDR2 SMNVEV (reference sequence). The V end was cut by 5 bases, the J end by 9 bases, with 11 bases between. CDR3 length: 13 amino acids. The CDR3 DNA reads TGTGCCAGCAGTGAGTGGGCGGGTTCACCCCTCCACTTT. It is translated as CASSEWAGSPLHF.

The V call is TRBV6-1, the J call TRBJ1-2; 11 bases agree with TRBD1. Unmatched junction bases numbered 3, after V lost 4 bases and J lost 2 bases. Per the germline V gene, CDR1 is MNHNS and CDR2 is SASEGT. This CDR3 contains 15 residues. CDR3 coding DNA: TGTGCCAGCAGTGGAGGGGACAGGGGGAACTATGGCTACACCTTC. This gives the protein CASSGGDRGNYGYTF.

About this clone itself: Germline and junction disagree at one end, which may indicate a read error. This specimen includes other DNA sequences encoding the same CDR3. The V and J genes are TRBV11-2 and TRBJ2-7; 10 bases agree with TRBD1. The CDR3 sequence is 14 residues long. Per the germline V gene, CDR1 is SGHAT and CDR2 is FQNNGV. The CDR3 here is CASTPGTGVNEQYF. The CDR3, as DNA: TGTGCCAGCACCCCCGGGACAGGGGTCAACGAGCAGTATTTC.

This chain uses TRBV7-2 with TRBJ1-1; 10 bases agree with TRBD1. Losses at the gene ends were 8 bases for V and 3 bases for J; bases not matched to a gene: 9. Germline CDR1 reads SGHTA; CDR2 reads FQGNSA. CDR3 length: 15 residues. CDR3 DNA: TGTGCCAGCGGGAAAGGTGGGACAGGGGACACTGAAGCTTTCTTT. Its protein is CASGKGGTGDTEAFF.

This clone was detected only once. The genes are TRBV19 and TRBJ1-5, with 8 bases aligning to TRBD1. CDR3 length: 15 residues. The germline V gene encodes CDR1 LNHDA and CDR2 SQIVND (reference sequence). V was clipped by 1 base and J by 2 bases; unmatched bases: 1. The CDR3 spells CASSIAGGRNQPQHF. The CDR3 DNA is TGTGCCAGTAGTATAGCAGGGGGCCGCAATCAGCCCCAGCATTTT.

V gene TRBV6-1 combines with J gene TRBJ2-3; 9 bases align to TRBD2. V was pared by 6 bases and J by 6 bases, with 7 bases of the junction left unmatched. The CDR3 is 14 amino acids. Germline V gives CDR1 MNHNS, CDR2 SASEGT. The CDR3 DNA sequence: TGTGCCAGCAGGAGGAGTAGCGGGAGTGATACGCAGTATTTT. Translating gives CASRRSSGSDTQYF.

J is TRBJ2-1 and V is TRBV2; TRBD2 might be the D (6 bases). The CDR3 loop spans 15 amino acids. The V gene lost 3 bases and the J gene lost 5 bases, with 14 bases spanning the gap. From germline, CDR1 is SNHLY and CDR2 FYNNEI. CDR3 coding DNA: TGTGCCAGCAGTGATCGGGGGTATCCCAACAATGAGCAGTTCTTC. This gives the protein CASSDRGYPNNEQFF. Using reference TRBV2 and TRBJ2-1 for the parts outside the CDR3, the full variable domain is EPEVTQTPSHQVTQMGQEVILRCVPISNHLYFYWYRQILGQKVEFLVSFYNNEISEKSEIFDDQFSVERPDGSNFTLKIRSTKLEDSAMYFCASSDRGYPNNEQFFGPGTRLTVL.

V is TRBV9 and J is TRBJ2-1; D ambiguous. CDR3 size: 12 residues. Between the trimmed V and J ends, which lost 3 bases and 2 bases, there was a span of 3 bases. Germline CDR1 SGDLS, CDR2 YYNGEE. The CDR3 spells CASSDTYNEQFF. DNA for the CDR3: TGTGCCAGCAGCGATACCTACAATGAGCAGTTCTTC. The entire variable domain, with the rest obtained from reference TRBV9 and TRBJ2-1, is as follows: DSGVTQTPKHLITATGQRVTLRCSPRSGDLSVYWYQQSLDQGLQFLIQYYNGEERAKGNILERFSAQQFPDLHSELNLSSLELGDSALYFCASSDTYNEQFFGPGTRLTVL.

The rearrangement links TRBV18 to TRBJ2-3, with 8 bases identical to TRBD2. The V and J ends lost 6 bases and 9 bases, in that order; junction bases with no gene match: 11. The CDR3 consists of 14 residues. The germline V gene encodes CDR1 KGHSH and CDR2 LQKENI. The DNA of the CDR3 is TGTGCCAGCTCCCCTCGGGAGGGATTGGAAACGCAGTATTTT. Translation gives CASSPREGLETQYF.

This clone is medium-sized by share. This chain connects TRBV27 to TRBJ2-1, with 8 bases identical to TRBD1. V shed 0 bases, J shed 5 bases, and the junction held 6 bases outside the gene matches. The CDR3 consists of 16 residues. The germline gives CDR1 MNHEY, CDR2 SMNVEV (reference sequence). This CDR3 reads CASSLSGTGANNEQFF. DNA for the CDR3: TGTGCCAGCAGTTTATCCGGGACAGGAGCCAACAATGAGCAGTTCTTC.

The V gene is TRBV7-9, the J gene TRBJ1-3; possibly TRBD1 for D (5 bases). The V gene's germline CDR1 is SEHNR and CDR2 FQNEAQ (reference sequence). This CDR3 is 15 amino acids long. The ends were cut back, 4 bases at V and 0 bases at J, with 10 bases in the middle. The CDR3 reads CASSSGGFSGNTIYF. CDR3 sequence (DNA): TGTGCCAGCAGCTCCGGGGGATTCTCTGGAAACACCATATATTTT.

This chain joins TRBV10-1 and TRBJ1-1, with 10 bases lining up with TRBD1. Germline CDR1 is WNHNN and CDR2 is SYGVQD (reference sequence). J gave up 7 bases and V 5 bases, and 10 bases lay outside the gene matches. This CDR3 has 15 residues. The CDR3 here is CASSRDRGKTDEAFF. The CDR3 nucleotides are TGCGCCAGCAGTCGGGACAGGGGAAAAACGGATGAAGCTTTCTTT.

The genes are TRBV6-1 and TRBJ2-7, with 9 bases lining up with TRBD2. The CDR3 loop spans 15 amino acids. The J segment lost 2 bases and the V segment lost 8 bases, leaving 10 bases of the junction unmatched. Germline V gene data show CDR1 as MNHNS and CDR2 as SASEGT. CDR3 region: CASRGRASGTYEQYF. The CDR3 nucleotides are TGTGCCAGCCGGGGAAGGGCTAGCGGGACCTACGAGCAGTACTTC.

This clone was picked up one time. The chain carries TRBV7-2 and TRBJ1-5; D is unclear. The CDR3 is 15 residues long. V was cut by 4 bases and J by 0 bases, with 10 bases left in between. The germline CDR1 and CDR2 sequences are SGHTA and FQGNSA. The CDR3 DNA is TGTGCCAGCAGCTCGACCCCGTATAGCAATCAGCCCCAGCATTTT. It translates to CASSSTPYSNQPQHF.

Relative to its sample, this clone is medium-sized. CDR3 coding DNA: TGTGCCAGTGGCCTGGTGGCCTCTGGAAACACCATATATTTT. It translates to CASGLVASGNTIYF. V gene TRBV19 combines with J gene TRBJ1-3, with D hard to call. The V end lost 8 bases, the J end lost 0 bases, and 11 bases lay between the germline ends. This CDR3 is built from 14 residues. In germline, CDR1 is LNHDA, CDR2 SQIVND (reference sequence).

A word on this clone: A read error may account for a junction end that differs from germline. The CDR3 protein is CASSRGPVVSGTNVLTF. The CDR3 bases are TGTGCCAGTAGCCGGGGGCCCGTCGTCTCTGGGACCAACGTCCTGACTTTC. The chain is built from TRBV19 and TRBJ2-6, with D perhaps TRBD1 or TRBD2 (6 bases each). Germline lookup yields CDR1 LNHDA and CDR2 SQIVND (reference sequence). CDR3 length: 17 amino acids.

The chain recombines TRBV14 with TRBJ2-2; D is perhaps TRBD2 (6 bases). From germline, CDR1 is SGHDN and CDR2 FVKESK. The CDR3 length is 14 residues. V lost 2 bases, J lost 6 bases, and 10 bases lay in between. CDR3 in amino acids: CASSQKTRAGELFF. The CDR3 DNA reads TGTGCCAGCAGCCAAAAGACTAGAGCCGGGGAGCTGTTTTTT.

This clone was seen only a few times. V and J are TRBV7-9 and TRBJ1-1, with TRBD1 matching 8 bases. Germline V gene sequence: CDR1 SEHNR, CDR2 FQNEAQ (reference sequence). V lost 5 bases, J lost 5 bases, and 13 bases stayed unmatched. CDR3 length: 16 amino acids. The CDR3 loop is CASSKDRGSGGTEAFF. Here the CDR3 DNA reads TGTGCCAGCAGCAAAGACAGGGGCAGTGGTGGTACTGAAGCTTTCTTT. Variable domain in full (rest from reference TRBV7-9 and TRBJ1-1): DTGVSQNPRHKITKRGQNVTFRCDPISEHNRLYWYRQTLGQGPEFLTYFQNEAQLEKSRLLSDRFSAERPKGSFSTLEIQRTEQGDSAMYLCASSKDRGSGGTEAFFGQGTRLTVV.

This clone was counted between two and nine times. This sequence joins TRBV5-1 and TRBJ2-3; TRBD2 is a possible D gene (6 bases). Germline values: CDR1 SGHRS, CDR2 YFSETQ. The germline V and J ends were trimmed by 4 bases and 0 bases, with 12 bases remaining between them. The length of the CDR3 is 15 residues. CDR3 loop: CASSPTGTSTDTQYF. DNA for the CDR3: TGCGCCAGCAGCCCGACTGGGACTAGCACAGATACGCAGTATTTT.

The rearrangement uses TRBV7-2 and TRBJ2-7, with D possibly being TRBD2 (5 bases). Germline V gene sequence: CDR1 SGHTA, CDR2 FQGNSA. The CDR3 totals 16 residues. Trimming pared 5 bases from V and 0 bases from J, leaving 17 bases between. The CDR3 protein is CASSPQSGGSSYEQYF. The CDR3 DNA sequence: TGTGCCAGCAGCCCTCAGTCGGGTGGGAGCTCCTACGAGCAGTACTTC.

By its share, this clone is medium-sized (0.01 to 0.1%). The chain uses TRBV9 and TRBJ2-3; 7 positions match TRBD2. The V segment lost 4 bases and the J segment 1 base; nucleotides outside the gene matches: 6. This CDR3 is 15 amino acids long. Germline-derived CDR1 and CDR2 are SGDLS and YYNGEE. This CDR3 reads CASSSWGGGTDTQYF. As DNA, the CDR3 is TGTGCCAGCAGCTCGTGGGGAGGGGGCACAGATACGCAGTATTTT.